One and the same sample provided the 27 T cell receptor beta chains below, sequenced in a study of blood T cell repertoires in COVID-19. Measured with immunoSEQ multiplex PCR; TCRdb has only the in-frame clones, and not every one. The table shows 200,000 to 250,000 clones, with roughly 80% occurring only once. Sequenced: peripheral blood. The receptors were sampled from a woman of 80 years or more with COVID-19, enrolled during active disease.

The J gene is TRBJ2-2, the V gene TRBV24-1; D is perhaps TRBD2 (6 bases). The CDR3 consists of 17 residues. Germline CDR1 reads KGHDR; CDR2 reads SFDVKD. The V and J ends lost 3 bases and 0 bases respectively, with 13 bases between them. CDR3 loop: CATSDEPGLTNTGELFF. In nucleotides, the CDR3 is TGTGCCACCAGTGATGAACCGGGACTTACGAACACCGGGGAGCTGTTTTTT.

This chain links TRBV5-1 with TRBJ1-1; tentative D call: TRBD1 (6 bases). Trimming pared 4 bases from V and 8 bases from J, leaving 18 bases between. The length of the CDR3 is 14 residues. CDR1 is SGHRS and CDR2 is YFSETQ in the germline V gene. DNA for the CDR3: TGCGCCAGCAGCCGAGGGACAACACTTGGGGAAGCTTTCTTT. This codes for CASSRGTTLGEAFF.

The chain carries TRBV11-2 and TRBJ1-1; 8 bases line up with TRBD1. From germline, CDR1 is SGHAT and CDR2 FQNNGV. Germline trimming cut 6 bases from V and 3 bases from J; bases unmatched to any gene: 6. The CDR3 has 14 amino acids. The CDR3 loop reads CASSLQGGDTEAFF. The CDR3 DNA is TGTGCCAGCAGTCTACAGGGGGGAGACACTGAAGCTTTCTTT.

This clone came up once. V and J are TRBV7-2 and TRBJ2-5, with D uncertain. Germline V gene data show CDR1 as SGHTA and CDR2 as FQGNSA. V was shortened by 5 bases and J by 4 bases, with 11 bases between the two germline ends. This CDR3 region has 13 residues. The CDR3 nucleotides are TGTGCCAGCAGCCCCGCCAGAGGAGAGACCCAGTACTTC. Its protein product is CASSPARGETQYF.

This clone was picked up a small number of times. J is TRBJ1-1 and V is TRBV18; D perhaps matches TRBD1 (6 bases). The ends were cut back, 5 bases at V and 7 bases at J, with 17 bases in the middle. Germline V gene lookup returns CDR1 KGHSH and CDR2 LQKENI. The CDR3 length is 14 residues. The CDR3 region has the DNA TGTGCCAGCTCATCGAACACAGGGAGGGTTGAAGCTTTCTTT. This codes for CASSSNTGRVEAFF.

This chain links TRBV10-2 with TRBJ2-5; TRBD2 agrees at 10 bases. V shed 6 bases, J shed 5 bases, and the junction held 9 bases outside the gene matches. The length of the CDR3 is 15 residues. The germline gives CDR1 WSHSY, CDR2 SAAADI. The CDR3 reads CASSLASGSFETQYF. The CDR3 DNA reads as TGCGCCAGCAGCCTGGCTAGCGGGAGCTTTGAGACCCAGTACTTC.

The chain recombines TRBV3-1 (or the pseudogene TRBV3-2) with TRBJ1-1; possible D gene TRBD1, 6 bases. CDR1 is LGHDT and CDR2 is YNNKEL in the germline V gene (reference sequence). The CDR3 contains 14 residues. Deletions cut 5 bases from V and 0 bases from J, with 10 bases between. Written as DNA, the CDR3 is TGTGCCAGCAGCGTGCAGGGGATGAACACTGAAGCTTTCTTT. Residues: CASSVQGMNTEAFF.

V is TRBV2 and J is TRBJ2-5; the D gene is possibly TRBD2 (6 bases). The CDR3 has 15 residues. Looked up from germline, CDR1 is SNHLY and CDR2 is FYNNEI. With 3 bases removed from V and 1 base from J, the gap between germline ends came to 12 bases. CDR3 DNA sequence: TGTGCCAGCAGTGAGCAGGGCGGGATCCAAGAGACCCAGTACTTC. It translates to CASSEQGGIQETQYF.

The chain recombines TRBV6-6 with TRBJ2-1, with 8 bases identical to TRBD1. Unmatched junction bases numbered 16, after V lost 6 bases and J lost 9 bases. The CDR3 is made up of 16 amino acids. Germline V CDR1 and CDR2: MNHNY, SVGAGI (reference sequence). In DNA, the CDR3 is TGTGCCAGCAGCGGAGGACAGGGAGAGCGCGCCGGTGAGCAGTTCTTC. Translation gives CASSGGQGERAGEQFF.

The rearrangement uses TRBV4-2 and TRBJ2-5; 8 bases are a match to TRBD2. The CDR3 runs to 18 residues. The germline CDR1 and CDR2 sequences are LGHNA and YNFKEQ. The junction had 11 bases not matched to a gene; V was cut back by 1 base and J by 1 base. The CDR3 reads CASSQAGGPSGPQETQYF. CDR3 coding DNA: TGTGCCAGCAGCCAAGCGGGAGGCCCTAGCGGGCCCCAAGAGACCCAGTACTTC.

The J gene is TRBJ2-5, the V gene TRBV28, with a possible D match to TRBD1 (5 bases). Germline CDR1 reads MDHEN; CDR2 reads SYDVKM. The ends were cut back, 2 bases at V and 5 bases at J, with 12 bases in the middle. The CDR3 has 14 residues. CDR3 loop: CASSLVDRSETQYF. CDR3 sequence (DNA): TGTGCCAGCAGTTTAGTAGACAGATCGGAGACCCAGTACTTC.

The genes are TRBV7-9 and TRBJ2-5; TRBD2 matches 8 bases. The CDR3 spans 16 residues. Trimming at V came to 8 bases and at J to 4 bases, leaving 15 bases not matched to a gene. Germline values: CDR1 SEHNR, CDR2 FQNEAQ (reference sequence). CDR3 loop: CASVSELAEPGETQYF. The CDR3 nucleotides are TGTGCCAGCGTCTCCGAACTAGCGGAACCAGGAGAGACCCAGTACTTC.

For this clone: At one boundary the junction diverges from the germline segment, which might be a read error. This chain uses TRBV7-9 with TRBJ1-1; D perhaps matches TRBD1 (5 bases). The CDR3 consists of 12 residues. The germline V gene has CDR1 SEHNR and CDR2 FQNEAQ (reference sequence). DNA for the CDR3: TGTGCCAGCAGCCAAGATGGGGCCGGCCCCCCATTT. It translates to CASSQDGAGPPF. The whole variable domain, remainder taken from reference TRBV7-9 and TRBJ1-1, is DTGVSQNPRHKITKRGQNVTFRCDPISEHNRLYWYRQTLGQGPEFLTYFQNEAQLEKSRLLSDRFSAERPKGSFSTLEIQRTEQGDSAMYLCASSQDGAGPPFGQGTRLTVV.

The chain carries TRBV11-2 and TRBJ1-5, with D possibly matching TRBD1 (6 bases). The CDR3 runs 16 residues. The germline V gene has CDR1 SGHAT and CDR2 FQNNGV. Trimming shortened V by 0 bases and J by 0 bases, and 9 bases separated the two germline ends. The CDR3 DNA follows: TGTGCCAGCAGCTTAGACGCGGGGGCTAGCAATCAGCCCCAGCATTTT. Protein sequence: CASSLDAGASNQPQHF.

This chain connects TRBV28 to TRBJ2-7; D might be TRBD1 (5 bases). V lost 2 bases and J 9 bases, leaving 11 bases between the germline ends. Germline CDR1 MDHEN, CDR2 SYDVKM. This CDR3 comprises 12 residues. The CDR3 sequence is CASSLGVGAQYF. CDR3 bases: TGTGCCAGCAGTTTAGGGGTTGGGGCGCAGTACTTC.

The chain is built from TRBV10-1 and TRBJ1-5, with a weak D call TRBD1 (6 bases). V lost 4 bases, J lost 4 bases, and 8 bases lay in between. Germline-derived CDR1 and CDR2 are WNHNN and SYGVQD (reference sequence). The CDR3 extends over 13 amino acids. The CDR3 bases are TGCGCCAGCAGTGCAGGGGTTAATCAGCCCCAGCATTTT. Protein product: CASSAGVNQPQHF.

The V gene is TRBV15, the J gene TRBJ2-3; 7 bases line up with TRBD2. After removal of 0 bases from V and 4 bases from J, the junction contained 7 bases not matched to a gene. Germline lookup yields CDR1 LNHNV and CDR2 YYDKDF (reference sequence). The CDR3 sequence is 16 residues long. The CDR3 reads CATSRDRGSISDTQYF. The CDR3 DNA sequence: TGTGCCACCAGCAGAGATCGCGGGAGCATCTCAGATACGCAGTATTTT.

The chain joins TRBV7-3 to TRBJ2-1; 10 nucleotides line up with TRBD2. Trimming cost V 8 bases and J 6 bases; bases outside gene matches: 10. CDR3 length: 15 residues. In germline, CDR1 is SGHTA, CDR2 FQGTGA. CDR3 bases: TGTGCCAGCGGATTAGCGGGAGGCCCGTTCAATGAGCAGTTCTTC. Amino acid sequence: CASGLAGGPFNEQFF. Full variable domain (missing parts from reference TRBV7-3 and TRBJ2-1): GAGVSQTPSNKVTEKGKYVELRCDPISGHTALYWYRQSLGQGPEFLIYFQGTGAADDSGLPNDRFFAVRPEGSVSTLKIQRTERGDSAVYLCASGLAGGPFNEQFFGPGTRLTVL.

The V and J genes are TRBV2 and TRBJ1-1; 7 bases agree with TRBD1. The germline V gene has CDR1 SNHLY and CDR2 FYNNEI. There are 12 residues in the CDR3. The ends lost 9 bases at V and 5 bases at J; junction bases unmatched: 6. The CDR3 sequence is CASGTARTEAFF. The DNA for the CDR3 is TGTGCCAGTGGGACAGCCAGAACTGAAGCTTTCTTT. Variable domain in full (rest from reference TRBV2 and TRBJ1-1): EPEVTQTPSHQVTQMGQEVILRCVPISNHLYFYWYRQILGQKVEFLVSFYNNEISEKSEIFDDQFSVERPDGSNFTLKIRSTKLEDSAMYFCASGTARTEAFFGQGTRLTVV.

The chain links TRBV4-1 to TRBJ2-2, with D possibly being TRBD2 (5 bases). Looked up from germline, CDR1 is MGHRA and CDR2 is YSYEKL. Trimming cost V 1 base and J 6 bases, with 12 bases left between them. CDR3 length: 15 residues. The CDR3: CASSQVGDYAGELFF. CDR3 nucleotide sequence: TGCGCCAGCAGCCAAGTTGGAGACTATGCCGGGGAGCTGTTTTTT.

The chain links TRBV5-4 to TRBJ1-1; a weak D match, TRBD1 (5 bases). Trimming took 4 bases from V and 1 from J, leaving 8 bases between them. Germline V gives CDR1 SGHNT, CDR2 YYREEE (reference sequence). CDR3 length equals 13 residues. CDR3 DNA sequence: TGTGCCAGCAGCGTCCAGGGGAACACTGAAGCTTTCTTT. Translated: CASSVQGNTEAFF. Filled out from reference TRBV5-4 and TRBJ1-1, the complete variable domain reads ETGVTQSPTHLIKTRGQQVTLRCSSQSGHNTVSWYQQALGQGPQFIFQYYREEENGRGNFPPRFSGLQFPNYSSELNVNALELDDSALYLCASSVQGNTEAFFGQGTRLTVV.

This clone has a single count. The chain is built from TRBV19 and TRBJ2-4; 8 nucleotides line up with TRBD1. The CDR3 consists of 11 residues. CDR1 is LNHDA and CDR2 is SQIVND in the germline V gene (reference sequence). Unmatched junction bases numbered 7, after V lost 6 bases and J lost 15 bases. Here the CDR3 reads CASRTGVRVYF. The CDR3 DNA reads as TGTGCCAGTAGGACAGGGGTCCGGGTGTACTTC.

The chain uses TRBV5-1 and TRBJ2-2; tentative D call: TRBD1 (5 bases). There are 15 residues in the CDR3. V lost 2 bases and J 1 base, leaving 9 bases between the germline ends. CDR1 is SGHRS, CDR2 YFSETQ, per germline. The CDR3 DNA follows: TGCGCCAGCAGCTTAGAGACAGTGAACACCGGGGAGCTGTTTTTT. This codes for CASSLETVNTGELFF.

The chain joins TRBV6-5 to TRBJ2-5, with D perhaps TRBD2 (6 bases). Germline V lookup: CDR1 MNHEY, CDR2 SVGAGI. The CDR3 extends over 14 amino acids. V was clipped by 6 bases and J by 2 bases, with 13 bases between them. This chain's CDR3 is CASRRGGKQETQYF. The CDR3 nucleotides are TGTGCCAGCAGGCGAGGAGGGAAACAAGAGACCCAGTACTTC.

This clone was counted only a few times. The chain is built from TRBV6-4 and TRBJ2-1, with 12 positions matching TRBD2. The germline CDR1 and CDR2 sequences are MRHNA and SNTAGT. J gave up 9 bases and V 8 bases, and 11 bases lay outside the gene matches. The CDR3 totals 15 residues. Written as DNA, the CDR3 is TGTGCCAGCTCCCCTCTAGCGGGGGGGCGGGGTGAGCAGTTCTTC. It translates to CASSPLAGGRGEQFF.

The gene calls are TRBV4-2 and TRBJ1-2; D is perhaps TRBD1 (6 bases). There are 15 residues in the CDR3. V lost 0 bases to trimming and J lost 6 bases, with 14 bases between them. CDR1 and CDR2 (germline): LGHNA, YNFKEQ. Here the CDR3 reads CASSQDKYRVDGYTF. The CDR3 DNA reads as TGTGCCAGCAGCCAAGATAAGTACAGGGTCGATGGCTACACCTTC.

Comments on this clone: The same CDR3 also results from other DNA sequences found in this sample. J is TRBJ1-2 and V is TRBV6-5, with D maybe TRBD1 (6 bases). V was trimmed by 6 bases and J by 4 bases, leaving 9 bases between them. The CDR3 sequence is 12 residues long. Germline loops: CDR1 MNHEY, CDR2 SVGAGI. CDR3 coding DNA: TGTGCCAGCAGAGACAGGCCCTATGGCTACACCTTC. Translation gives CASRDRPYGYTF.